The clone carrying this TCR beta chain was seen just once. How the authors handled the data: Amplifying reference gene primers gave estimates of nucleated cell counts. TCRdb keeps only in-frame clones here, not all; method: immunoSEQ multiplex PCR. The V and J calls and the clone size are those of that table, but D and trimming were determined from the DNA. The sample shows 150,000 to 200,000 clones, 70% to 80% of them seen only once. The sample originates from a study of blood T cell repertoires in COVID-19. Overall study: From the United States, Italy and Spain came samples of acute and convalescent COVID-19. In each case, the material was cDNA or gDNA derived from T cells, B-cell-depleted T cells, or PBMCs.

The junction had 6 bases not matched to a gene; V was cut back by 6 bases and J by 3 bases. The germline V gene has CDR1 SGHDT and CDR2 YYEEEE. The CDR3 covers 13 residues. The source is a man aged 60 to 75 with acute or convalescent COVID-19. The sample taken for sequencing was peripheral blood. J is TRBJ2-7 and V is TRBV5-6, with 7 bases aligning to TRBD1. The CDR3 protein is CASTGQDDYEQYF. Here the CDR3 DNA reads TGTGCCAGCACCGGACAGGACGACTACGAGCAGTACTTC.